The T cell receptor (beta chain) described here comes from a study of spatial heterogeneity in lung cancer. Study details: Detected beta-chain sequences consistently exceeded alpha-chain sequences. Mean representation of each unique TCR and UMI combination in the raw reads exceeded 9.5 occurrences.

Study-wide results and limits: Resection saw ubiquitous expanded tumor TCRs appear in blood more than follow-up did.

As for time point: sample taken at primary tumor resection. No cell sorting; template was whole RNA from tumor, lung tissue or PBMC. Comment on this clonotype: The antigen is not known.

This CDR3 contains 15 residues. The germline CDR1 and CDR2 sequences are MNHNS and SASEGT. V was trimmed by 1 base and J by 7 bases, leaving 14 bases between them. Carried by each TCR cDNA molecule was a unique molecular identifier. TCRdb re-derived calls from the 5' RACE reads in MiXCR, one entry per CDR3 protein. The sample shows about 82,000 distinct CDR3 sequences, roughly 12% of them seen only once. This sequence was found in a male donor with early-stage non-small cell lung cancer. The V gene is TRBV6-1, the J gene TRBJ1-5; D perhaps matches TRBD1 (5 bases). Sample: PBMCs, taken at surgery. CDR3 residues: CASSEGPGYGQPQHF. The CDR3 nucleotides are TGTGCCAGCAGTGAAGGTCCAGGGTATGGACAGCCCCAGCATTTT.